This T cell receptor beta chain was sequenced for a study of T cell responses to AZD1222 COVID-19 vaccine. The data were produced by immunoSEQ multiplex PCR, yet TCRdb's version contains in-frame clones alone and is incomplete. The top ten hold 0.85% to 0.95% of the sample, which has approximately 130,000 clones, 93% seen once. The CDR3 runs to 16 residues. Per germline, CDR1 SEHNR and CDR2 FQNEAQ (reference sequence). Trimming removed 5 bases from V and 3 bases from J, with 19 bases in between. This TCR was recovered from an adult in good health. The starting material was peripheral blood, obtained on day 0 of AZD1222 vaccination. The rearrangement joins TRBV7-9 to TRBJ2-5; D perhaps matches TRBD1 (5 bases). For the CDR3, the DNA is TGTGCCAGCAGCAAAGGGGCAGGGAAAGGGGAAGAGACCCAGTACTTC. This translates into CASSKGAGKGEETQYF.